The next 9 T cell receptor beta chains were all read from a single sample in a study of blood T cell repertoires in COVID-19. Measured with immunoSEQ multiplex PCR; TCRdb has only the in-frame clones, and not every one. The sample lists roughly 200,000 clones, 83% seen once, with approximately 4.9% in the top ten. The sample was PBMCs or T cells enriched from blood (not recorded which). The receptors were sampled from a woman between 45 and 60 years old who had been exposed to COVID-19.

The rearrangement links TRBV6-1 to TRBJ1-5; 10 bases fit TRBD1. The J segment lost 6 bases and the V segment lost 4 bases, leaving 12 bases of the junction unmatched. The CDR3 is 17 residues long. CDR1 MNHNS and CDR2 SASEGT come from the germline V gene. For the CDR3, the DNA is TGTGCCAGCAGTGGAAAGACAGGGGGCCACGGTCTTCAGCCCCAGCATTTT. Its protein product is CASSGKTGGHGLQPQHF.

This clone showed up just once. The rearrangement links TRBV28 to TRBJ1-5, with 7 positions matching TRBD1. Trimming removed 6 bases from V and 9 bases from J; junction bases left unmatched: 14. The CDR3 extends over 15 amino acids. The germline V gene has CDR1 MDHEN and CDR2 SYDVKM. DNA for the CDR3: TGTGCCAGCAGCCCTCGACAGGGCTTACCCTCGCCCCAGCATTTT. This sequence encodes CASSPRQGLPSPQHF.

The chain uses TRBV19 and TRBJ1-2; 7 bases agree with TRBD1. The V gene's germline CDR1 is LNHDA and CDR2 SQIVND (reference sequence). The CDR3 is 14 residues long. V was pared by 9 bases and J by 6 bases, with 13 bases of the junction left unmatched. The CDR3 here is CASIATGVFHGYTF. The CDR3 DNA is TGTGCCAGCATCGCTACAGGGGTTTTTCATGGCTACACCTTC.

The J gene is TRBJ2-4, the V gene TRBV19; tentative D call: TRBD1 (6 bases). Germline values: CDR1 LNHDA, CDR2 SQIVND (reference sequence). Trimming shortened V by 5 bases and J by 6 bases, and 17 bases separated the two germline ends. This CDR3 has 15 residues. CDR3 nucleotides: TGTGCCAGTAGTCAGTCGACAGGAGAGGGAAACATTCAGTACTTC. Translated: CASSQSTGEGNIQYF. Together with reference TRBV19 and TRBJ2-4, the CDR3 gives the full variable domain: DGGITQSPKYLFRKEGQNVTLSCEQNLNHDAMYWYRQDPGQGLRLIYYSQIVNDFQKGDIAEGYSVSREKKESFPLTVTSAQKNPTAFYLCASSQSTGEGNIQYFGAGTRLSVL.

The J gene is TRBJ2-6, the V gene TRBV5-6, with a possible D match to TRBD1 (5 bases). This CDR3 is built from 18 residues. CDR1 is SGHDT and CDR2 is YYEEEE in the germline V gene. The V gene lost 5 bases and the J gene lost 4 bases, with 22 bases spanning the gap. This CDR3 reads CASSPTSGRETGANVLTF. As DNA, the CDR3 is TGTGCCAGCAGTCCAACCAGTGGCAGGGAAACAGGGGCCAACGTCCTGACTTTC.

This clone was observed a few times. The DNA of the CDR3 is TGTGCCAGCAGTGAAGCTTGGGGGGATGGCTACACCTTC. This encodes CASSEAWGDGYTF. The J gene is TRBJ1-2, the V gene TRBV6-1, with D maybe TRBD1 (5 bases). Germline V gene data show CDR1 as MNHNS and CDR2 as SASEGT. Trimming pared 0 bases from V and 6 bases from J, leaving 8 bases between. This CDR3 is built from 13 residues.

The CDR3 spells CASSLPGQDYGYTF. CDR3 DNA sequence: TGTGCCAGCAGCCTCCCGGGACAGGACTATGGCTACACCTTC. The chain recombines TRBV2 with TRBJ1-2; 8 nucleotides agree with TRBD1. J gave up 3 bases and V 6 bases, and 6 bases lay outside the gene matches. CDR1 SNHLY and CDR2 FYNNEI come from the germline V gene. The length of the CDR3 is 14 residues.

The CDR3 here is CASSILANTGELFF. CDR3 coding DNA: TGTGCCAGTAGTATCCTAGCCAACACCGGGGAGCTGTTTTTT. J is TRBJ2-2 and V is TRBV19, with D possibly matching TRBD2 (5 bases). This CDR3 region has 14 residues. V lost 3 bases and J 2 bases, leaving 7 bases between the germline ends. Per germline, CDR1 LNHDA and CDR2 SQIVND (reference sequence).

Only a few counts were recorded for this clone. This chain links TRBV7-2 with TRBJ2-7; D gene ambiguous. V was shortened by 1 base and J by 7 bases, with 11 bases between the two germline ends. This CDR3 comprises 13 residues. Germline assignment: CDR1 SGHTA and CDR2 FQGNSA. In nucleotides, the CDR3 is TGTGCCAGCAGCTTAGGGGTCCAGAGGGAGCAGTACTTC. Its translation is CASSLGVQREQYF.